This T cell receptor beta chain is drawn from a study of blood T cell repertoires in COVID-19. The CDR3 is 14 residues long. The V and J ends lost 5 bases and 6 bases, in that order; junction bases with no gene match: 8. Germline lookup yields CDR1 LNHDA and CDR2 SQIVND (reference sequence). Sequenced by immunoSEQ multiplex PCR; TCRdb stores in-frame clones only, minus some. The sample consists of some 80,000 clones, roughly 80% of them appearing once. This TCR came from a woman in her 70s with acute or convalescent COVID-19. The sample taken for sequencing was peripheral blood. The V gene is TRBV19, the J gene TRBJ2-7; 9 bases align to TRBD1. CDR3 region: CASSPQTGGLEQYF. For the CDR3, the DNA is TGTGCCAGTAGTCCTCAAACAGGGGGCCTCGAGCAGTACTTC.